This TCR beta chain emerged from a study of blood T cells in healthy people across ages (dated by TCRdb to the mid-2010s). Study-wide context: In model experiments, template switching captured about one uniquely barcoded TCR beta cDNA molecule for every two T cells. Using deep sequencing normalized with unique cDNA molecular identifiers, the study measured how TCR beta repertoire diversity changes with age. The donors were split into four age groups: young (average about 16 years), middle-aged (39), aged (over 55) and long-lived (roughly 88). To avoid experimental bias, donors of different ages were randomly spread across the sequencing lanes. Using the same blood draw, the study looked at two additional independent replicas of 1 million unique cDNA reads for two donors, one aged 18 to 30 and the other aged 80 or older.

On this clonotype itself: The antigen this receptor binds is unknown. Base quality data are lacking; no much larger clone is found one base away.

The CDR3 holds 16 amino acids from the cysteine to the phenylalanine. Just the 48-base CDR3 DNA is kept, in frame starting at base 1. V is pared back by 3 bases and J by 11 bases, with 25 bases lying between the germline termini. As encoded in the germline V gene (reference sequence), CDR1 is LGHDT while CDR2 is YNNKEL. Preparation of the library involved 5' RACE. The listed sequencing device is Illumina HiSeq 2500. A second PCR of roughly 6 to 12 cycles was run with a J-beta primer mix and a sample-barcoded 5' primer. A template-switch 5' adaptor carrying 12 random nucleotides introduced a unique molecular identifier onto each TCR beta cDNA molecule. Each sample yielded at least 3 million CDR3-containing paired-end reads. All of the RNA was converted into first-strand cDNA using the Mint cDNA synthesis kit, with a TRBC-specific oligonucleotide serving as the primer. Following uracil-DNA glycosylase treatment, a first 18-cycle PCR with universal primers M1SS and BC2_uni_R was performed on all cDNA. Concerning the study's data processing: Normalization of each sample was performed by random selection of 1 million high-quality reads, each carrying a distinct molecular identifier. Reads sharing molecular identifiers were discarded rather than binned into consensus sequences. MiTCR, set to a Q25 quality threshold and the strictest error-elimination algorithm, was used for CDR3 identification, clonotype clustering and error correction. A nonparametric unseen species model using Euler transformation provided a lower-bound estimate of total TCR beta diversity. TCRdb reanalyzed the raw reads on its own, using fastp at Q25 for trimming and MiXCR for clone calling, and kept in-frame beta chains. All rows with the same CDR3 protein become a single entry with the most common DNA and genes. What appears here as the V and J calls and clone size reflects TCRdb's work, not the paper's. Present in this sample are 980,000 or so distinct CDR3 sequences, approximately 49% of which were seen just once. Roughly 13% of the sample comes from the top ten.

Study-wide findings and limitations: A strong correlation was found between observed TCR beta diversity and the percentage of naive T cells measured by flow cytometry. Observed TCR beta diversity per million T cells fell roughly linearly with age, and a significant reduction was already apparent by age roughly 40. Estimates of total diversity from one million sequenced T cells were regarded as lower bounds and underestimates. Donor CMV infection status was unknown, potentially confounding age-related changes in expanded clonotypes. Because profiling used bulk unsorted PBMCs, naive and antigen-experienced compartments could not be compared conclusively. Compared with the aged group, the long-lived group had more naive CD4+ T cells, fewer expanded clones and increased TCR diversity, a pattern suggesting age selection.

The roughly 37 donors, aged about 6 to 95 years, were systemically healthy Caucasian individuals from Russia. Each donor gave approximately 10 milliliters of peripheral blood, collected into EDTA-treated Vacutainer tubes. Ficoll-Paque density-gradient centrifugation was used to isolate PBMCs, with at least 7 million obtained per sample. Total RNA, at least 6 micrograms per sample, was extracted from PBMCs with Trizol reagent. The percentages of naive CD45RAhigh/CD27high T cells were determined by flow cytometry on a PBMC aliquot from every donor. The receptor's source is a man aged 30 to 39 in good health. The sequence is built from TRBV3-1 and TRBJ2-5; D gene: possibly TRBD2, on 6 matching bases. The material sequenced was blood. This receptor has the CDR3 CASSHSSGLPTREQYF. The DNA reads TGTGCCAGCAGCCATTCCTCGGGACTTCCTACCAGGGAGCAGTACTTC.